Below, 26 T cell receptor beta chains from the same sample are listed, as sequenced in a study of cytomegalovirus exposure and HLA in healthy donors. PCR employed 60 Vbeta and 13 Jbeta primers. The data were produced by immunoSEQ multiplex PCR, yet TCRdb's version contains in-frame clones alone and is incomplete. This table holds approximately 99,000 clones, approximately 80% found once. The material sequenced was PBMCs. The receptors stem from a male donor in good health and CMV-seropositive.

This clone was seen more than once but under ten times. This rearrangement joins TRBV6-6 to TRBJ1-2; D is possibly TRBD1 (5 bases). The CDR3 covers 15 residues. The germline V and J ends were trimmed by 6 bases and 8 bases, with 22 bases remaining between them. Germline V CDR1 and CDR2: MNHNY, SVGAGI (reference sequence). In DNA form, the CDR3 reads TGTGCCAGCAGGGACGGTGGGCAGGGCGTAAGGGGCTACACCTTC. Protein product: CASRDGGQGVRGYTF.

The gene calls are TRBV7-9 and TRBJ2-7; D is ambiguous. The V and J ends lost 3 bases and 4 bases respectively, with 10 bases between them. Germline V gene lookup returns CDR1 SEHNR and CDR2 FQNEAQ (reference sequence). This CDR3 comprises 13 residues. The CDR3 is CASSFPGLYEQYF. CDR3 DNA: TGTGCCAGCAGCTTCCCCGGTCTTTACGAGCAGTACTTC.

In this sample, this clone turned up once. CDR3 region: CASSLGREQFF. The CDR3, as DNA: TGTGCCAGCAGCTTAGGGCGGGAGCAGTTCTTC. V usage is TRBV7-9 and J usage is TRBJ2-1; D not certain. CDR1 SEHNR and CDR2 FQNEAQ come from the germline V gene (reference sequence). The CDR3 consists of 11 residues. Trimming took off 1 base at V and 10 bases at J, with 5 bases between the two ends.

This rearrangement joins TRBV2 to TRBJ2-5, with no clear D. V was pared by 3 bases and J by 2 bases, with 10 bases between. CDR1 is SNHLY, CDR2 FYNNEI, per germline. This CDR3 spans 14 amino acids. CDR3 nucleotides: TGTGCCAGCAGTGATTTGGCAGATCAAGAGACCCAGTACTTC. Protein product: CASSDLADQETQYF.

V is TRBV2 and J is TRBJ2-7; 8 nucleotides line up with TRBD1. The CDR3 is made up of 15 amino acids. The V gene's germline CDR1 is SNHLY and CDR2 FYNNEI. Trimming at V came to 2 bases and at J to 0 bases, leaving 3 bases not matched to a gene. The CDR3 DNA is TGTGCCAGCAGTGAACGAGGACAGGGCTCCTACGAGCAGTACTTC. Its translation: CASSERGQGSYEQYF.

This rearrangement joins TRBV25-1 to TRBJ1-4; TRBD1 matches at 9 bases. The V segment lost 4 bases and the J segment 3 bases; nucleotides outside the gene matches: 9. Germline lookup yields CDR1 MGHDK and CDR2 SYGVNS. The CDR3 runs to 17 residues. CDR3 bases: TGTGCCAGCAGTGCCACAACCGGGACAGGGCCTAATGAAAAACTGTTTTTT. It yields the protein CASSATTGTGPNEKLFF. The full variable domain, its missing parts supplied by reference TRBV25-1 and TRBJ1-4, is EADIYQTPRYLVIGTGKKITLECSQTMGHDKMYWYQQDPGMELHLIHYSYGVNSTEKGDLSSESTVSRIRTEHFPLTLESARPSHTSQYLCASSATTGTGPNEKLFFGSGTQLSVL.

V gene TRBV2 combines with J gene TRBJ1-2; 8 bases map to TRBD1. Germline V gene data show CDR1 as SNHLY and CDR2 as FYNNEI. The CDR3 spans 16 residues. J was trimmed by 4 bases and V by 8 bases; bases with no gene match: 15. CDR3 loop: CASGTHRQTGGYGYTF. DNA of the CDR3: TGTGCCAGCGGGACTCACAGACAAACAGGGGGCTATGGCTACACCTTC. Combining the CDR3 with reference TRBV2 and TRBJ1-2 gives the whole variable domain EPEVTQTPSHQVTQMGQEVILRCVPISNHLYFYWYRQILGQKVEFLVSFYNNEISEKSEIFDDQFSVERPDGSNFTLKIRSTKLEDSAMYFCASGTHRQTGGYGYTFGSGTRLTVV.

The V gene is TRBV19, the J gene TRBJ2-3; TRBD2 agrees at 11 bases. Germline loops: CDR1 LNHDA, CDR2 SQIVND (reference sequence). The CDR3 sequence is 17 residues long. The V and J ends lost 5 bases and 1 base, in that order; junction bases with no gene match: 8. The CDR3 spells CASSEMASGGRTDTQYF. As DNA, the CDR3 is TGTGCCAGTAGTGAGATGGCTAGCGGGGGGCGCACAGATACGCAGTATTTT.

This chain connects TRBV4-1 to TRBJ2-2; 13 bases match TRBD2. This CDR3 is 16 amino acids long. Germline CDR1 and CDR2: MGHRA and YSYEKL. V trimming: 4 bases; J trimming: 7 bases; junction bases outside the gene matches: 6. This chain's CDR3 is CASSPRLAGGNGELFF. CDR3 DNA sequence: TGCGCCAGCAGCCCCCGACTAGCGGGGGGCAACGGGGAGCTGTTTTTT.

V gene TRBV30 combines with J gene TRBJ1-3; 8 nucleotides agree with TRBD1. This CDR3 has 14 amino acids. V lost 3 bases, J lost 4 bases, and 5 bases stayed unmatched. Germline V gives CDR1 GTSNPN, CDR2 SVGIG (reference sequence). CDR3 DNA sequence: TGTGCCTGGAGAGCAAGGGACAGGGGAAACACCATATATTTT. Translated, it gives CAWRARDRGNTIYF. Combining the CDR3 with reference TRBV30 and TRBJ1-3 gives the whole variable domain SQTIHQWPATLVQPVGSPLSLECTVEGTSNPNLYWYRQAAGRGLQLLFYSVGIGQISSEVPQNLSASRPQDRQFILSSKKLLLSDSGFYLCAWRARDRGNTIYFGEGSWLTVV.

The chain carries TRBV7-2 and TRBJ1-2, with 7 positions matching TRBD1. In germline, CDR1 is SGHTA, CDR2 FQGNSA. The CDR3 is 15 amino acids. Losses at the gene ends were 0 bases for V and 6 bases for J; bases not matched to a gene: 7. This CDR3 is CASSLASDRVDGYTF. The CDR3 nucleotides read TGTGCCAGCAGCTTAGCGAGTGACAGGGTCGATGGCTACACCTTC.

CDR3 in DNA: TGTGCCAGCTTTAGCGGGGGGTCCTTAGGCGAGCAGTACTTC. Encoded protein: CASFSGGSLGEQYF. The chain carries TRBV2 and TRBJ2-7; 10 bases agree with TRBD2. CDR1 and CDR2 (germline): SNHLY, FYNNEI. Germline trimming cut 8 bases from V and 6 bases from J; bases unmatched to any gene: 10. CDR3 length: 14 residues.

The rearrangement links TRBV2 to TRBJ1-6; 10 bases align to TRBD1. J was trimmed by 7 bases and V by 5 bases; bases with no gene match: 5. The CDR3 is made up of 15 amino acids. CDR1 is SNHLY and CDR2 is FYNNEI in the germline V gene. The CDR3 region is CASSRDRGLNSPLHF. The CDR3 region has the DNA TGTGCCAGCAGTCGGGACAGGGGTCTGAATTCACCCCTCCACTTT.

The CDR3 spells CASHGGIYGYTF. The CDR3 DNA reads as TGTGCCAGCCATGGAGGGATCTATGGCTACACCTTC. The rearrangement links TRBV2 to TRBJ1-2, with unresolved D. This CDR3 comprises 12 residues. Per germline, CDR1 SNHLY and CDR2 FYNNEI. V was pared by 8 bases and J by 4 bases, with 11 bases between.

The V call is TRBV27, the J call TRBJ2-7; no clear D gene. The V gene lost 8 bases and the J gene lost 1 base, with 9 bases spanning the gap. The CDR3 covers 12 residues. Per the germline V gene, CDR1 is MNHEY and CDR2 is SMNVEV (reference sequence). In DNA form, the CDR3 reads TGTGCCAGCTTCACAAGTTCCTACGAGCAGTACTTC. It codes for CASFTSSYEQYF.

CDR3 coding DNA: TGTGCCTGGAGTAGCAGTCAGGGAAATGAAAAACTGTTTTTT. Protein product: CAWSSSQGNEKLFF. V gene TRBV30 combines with J gene TRBJ1-4, with D possibly TRBD1 on 5 matching bases. CDR1 is GTSNPN, CDR2 SVGIG, per germline (reference sequence). The CDR3 is made up of 14 amino acids. The V gene lost 2 bases and the J gene lost 5 bases, with 12 bases spanning the gap.

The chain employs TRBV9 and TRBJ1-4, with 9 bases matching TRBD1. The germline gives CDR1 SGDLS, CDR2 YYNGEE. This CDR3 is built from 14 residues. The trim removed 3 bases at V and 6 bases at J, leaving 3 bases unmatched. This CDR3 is CASSARTGDEKLFF. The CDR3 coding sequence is TGTGCCAGCAGCGCTCGGACAGGGGATGAAAAACTGTTTTTT.

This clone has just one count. CDR3 sequence: CASSKVRGQGWIEDGYTF. As DNA, the CDR3 is TGTGCCAGTAGTAAAGTGAGGGGACAGGGGTGGATTGAGGATGGCTACACCTTC. V gene TRBV19 combines with J gene TRBJ1-2, with 10 bases matching TRBD1. This CDR3 contains 18 residues. Unmatched junction bases numbered 17, after V lost 4 bases and J lost 6 bases. CDR1 LNHDA and CDR2 SQIVND come from the germline V gene (reference sequence).

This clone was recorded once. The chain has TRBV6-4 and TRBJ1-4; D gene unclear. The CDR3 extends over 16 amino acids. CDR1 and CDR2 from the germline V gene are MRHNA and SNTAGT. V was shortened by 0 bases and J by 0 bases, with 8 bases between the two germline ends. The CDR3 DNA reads TGTGCCAGCAGTGACTCAACAGCATCAACTAATGAAAAACTGTTTTTT. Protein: CASSDSTASTNEKLFF.

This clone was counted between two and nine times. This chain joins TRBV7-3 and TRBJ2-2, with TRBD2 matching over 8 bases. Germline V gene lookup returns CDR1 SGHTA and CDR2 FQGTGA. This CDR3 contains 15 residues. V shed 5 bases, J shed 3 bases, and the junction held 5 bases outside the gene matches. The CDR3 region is CASSPTSEYTGELFF. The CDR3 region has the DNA TGTGCCAGCAGCCCGACTAGCGAGTACACCGGGGAGCTGTTTTTT.

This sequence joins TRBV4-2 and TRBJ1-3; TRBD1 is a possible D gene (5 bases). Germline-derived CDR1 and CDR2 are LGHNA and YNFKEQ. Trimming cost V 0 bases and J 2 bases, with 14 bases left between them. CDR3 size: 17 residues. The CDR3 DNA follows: TGTGCCAGCAGCCAAGATATGATCAGGGTGACTGGAAACACCATATATTTT. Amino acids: CASSQDMIRVTGNTIYF.

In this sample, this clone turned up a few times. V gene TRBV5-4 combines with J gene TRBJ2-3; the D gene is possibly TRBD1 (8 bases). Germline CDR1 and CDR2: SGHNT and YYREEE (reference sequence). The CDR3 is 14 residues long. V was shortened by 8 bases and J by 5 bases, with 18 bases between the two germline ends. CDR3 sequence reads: CASNYRGREDTQYF. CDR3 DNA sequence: TGTGCCAGTAACTACAGGGGGAGGGAAGATACGCAGTATTTT.

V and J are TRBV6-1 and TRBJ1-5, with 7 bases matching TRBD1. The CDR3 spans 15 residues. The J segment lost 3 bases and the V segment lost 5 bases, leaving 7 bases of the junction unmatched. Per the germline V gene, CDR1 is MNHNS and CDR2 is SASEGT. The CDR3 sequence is CASSQTGVFNQPQHF. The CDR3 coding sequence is TGTGCCAGCAGTCAAACAGGGGTTTTCAATCAGCCCCAGCATTTT.

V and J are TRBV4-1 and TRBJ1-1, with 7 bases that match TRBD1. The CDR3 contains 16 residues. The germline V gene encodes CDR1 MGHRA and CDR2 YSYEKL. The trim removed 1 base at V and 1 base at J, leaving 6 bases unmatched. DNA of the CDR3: TGCGCCAGCAGCCAAGTCACCAACAGGGGGAACACTGAAGCTTTCTTT. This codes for CASSQVTNRGNTEAFF.

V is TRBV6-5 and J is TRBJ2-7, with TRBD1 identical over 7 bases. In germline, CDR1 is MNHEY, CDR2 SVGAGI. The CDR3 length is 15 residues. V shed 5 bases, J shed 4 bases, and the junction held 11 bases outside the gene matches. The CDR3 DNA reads TGTGCCAGCAGTCTTATGCCGGGGACAGCGTACGAGCAGTACTTC. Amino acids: CASSLMPGTAYEQYF.

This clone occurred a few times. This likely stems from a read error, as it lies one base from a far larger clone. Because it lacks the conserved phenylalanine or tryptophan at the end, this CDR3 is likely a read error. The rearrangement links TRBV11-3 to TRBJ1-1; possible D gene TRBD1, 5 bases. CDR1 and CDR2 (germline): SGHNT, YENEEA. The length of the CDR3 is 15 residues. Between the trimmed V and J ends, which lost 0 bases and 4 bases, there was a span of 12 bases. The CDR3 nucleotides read TGTGCCAGCAGCTTAGATCTAACAGGATCCACTGAAGCTTTCCTT. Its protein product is CASSLDLTGSTEAFL.